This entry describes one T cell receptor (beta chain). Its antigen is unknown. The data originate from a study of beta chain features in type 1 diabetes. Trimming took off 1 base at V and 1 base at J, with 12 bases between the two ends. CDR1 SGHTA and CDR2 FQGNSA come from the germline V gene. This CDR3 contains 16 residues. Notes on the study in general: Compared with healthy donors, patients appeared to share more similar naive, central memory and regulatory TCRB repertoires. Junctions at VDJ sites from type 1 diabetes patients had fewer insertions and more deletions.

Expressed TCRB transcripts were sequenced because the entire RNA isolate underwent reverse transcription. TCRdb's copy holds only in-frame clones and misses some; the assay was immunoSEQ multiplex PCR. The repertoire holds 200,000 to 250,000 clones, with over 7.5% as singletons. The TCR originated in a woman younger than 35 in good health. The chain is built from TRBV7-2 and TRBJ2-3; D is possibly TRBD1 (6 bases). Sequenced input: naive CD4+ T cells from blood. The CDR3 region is CASSLVGTPGTDTQYF. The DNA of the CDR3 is TGTGCCAGCAGCTTAGTTGGGACACCAGGCACAGATACGCAGTATTTT.